A selection of T cell receptor beta chains follows, all from one sample in a study of T cell responses to AZD1222 COVID-19 vaccine. The data were produced by immunoSEQ multiplex PCR, yet TCRdb's version contains in-frame clones alone and is incomplete. The sample contains about 130,000 clones, about 90% of which appear only once. The sample in question was peripheral blood, obtained on day 0 of AZD1222 vaccination. Receptor source: an adult in good health. Both conserved end residues are part of each CDR3. Each record gives: J gene, D gene, V gene, clone size, CDR3 protein, CDR3 DNA. The D gene is left open where the match is weak. Expanded clones get a size class; other rows say once, few or many, or leave the size out.

TRBJ2-7,.,TRBV28,.,CASSLIGTSYEQYF,TGTGCCAGCAGTTTAATCGGGACTTCCTACGAGCAGTACTTC
TRBJ2-7,.,TRBV7-9,.,CASEGPAVEQYF,TGTGCCAGCGAGGGGCCCGCAGTCGAGCAGTACTTC
TRBJ2-2,.,TRBV5-1,.,CASSLGGGELFF,TGCGCCAGCAGCTTAGGGGGCGGGGAGCTGTTTTTT
TRBJ2-7,.,TRBV9,.,CASSEGDFTYEQYF,TGTGCCAGCAGCGAGGGGGACTTTACCTACGAGCAGTACTTC
TRBJ1-3,.,TRBV24-1,.,CATSGRQVRGNTIYF,TGTGCCACCAGTGGCCGACAGGTTCGTGGAAACACCATATATTTT
TRBJ2-5,TRBD1,TRBV29-1,.,CSVESIQGARETQYF,TGCAGCGTTGAATCTATCCAGGGGGCAAGGGAGACCCAGTACTTC
TRBJ1-1,.,TRBV19,.,CASMGQQGASEAFF,TGTGCCAGTATGGGCCAACAGGGCGCGAGTGAAGCTTTCTTT
TRBJ1-5,.,TRBV2,.,CASSSGKGQPQHF,TGTGCCAGCAGCTCTGGGAAAGGCCAGCCCCAGCATTTT
TRBJ2-2,.,TRBV11-3,.,CASSLSRNTGELFF,TGTGCCAGCAGCTTGAGCAGGAACACCGGGGAGCTGTTTTTT
TRBJ2-2,.,TRBV7-3,few,CASRHRDTGELFF,TGTGCCAGCAGACACAGGGATACCGGGGAGCTGTTTTTT
TRBJ2-3,.,TRBV4-1,.,CASRTPGLPGATQYF,TGCGCCAGCAGAACTCCGGGCCTGCCAGGTGCTACGCAGTATTTT
TRBJ2-2,.,TRBV19,.,CATSEMNTGELFF,TGTGCCACTTCGGAAATGAACACCGGGGAGCTGTTTTTT
TRBJ1-5,.,TRBV28,.,CASLRVGGADNQPQHF,TGTGCCAGCTTACGTGTGGGGGGGGCCGACAATCAGCCCCAGCATTTT
TRBJ1-1,.,TRBV5-4,.,CASSHTDTEAFF,TGTGCCAGCAGCCACACTGACACTGAAGCTTTCTTT
TRBJ2-3,.,TRBV24-1,.,CATSGREGSRTDTQYF,TGTGCCACCAGTGGACGGGAAGGGTCCCGCACAGATACGCAGTATTTT
TRBJ1-2,.,TRBV2,few,CASASVANYGYTF,TGTGCCAGCGCGTCGGTTGCTAACTATGGCTACACCTTC
TRBJ2-7,TRBD2,TRBV14,.,CASSQFGGRAYEQYF,TGTGCCAGCAGCCAATTCGGGGGGAGAGCCTACGAGCAGTACTTC
TRBJ1-1,.,TRBV12-3/TRBV12-4,.,CASSLRQNTEAFF,TGTGCCAGCAGTTTGCGACAGAACACTGAAGCTTTCTTT
TRBJ1-1,.,TRBV9,once,CASSSQGGMNTEAFF,TGTGCCAGCAGCTCGCAGGGAGGTATGAACACTGAAGCTTTCTTT
TRBJ1-5,TRBD1,TRBV5-1,few,CASSFTPTGDQPQHF,TGCGCCAGCAGCTTCACTCCGACAGGGGATCAGCCCCAGCATTTT
TRBJ1-4,TRBD1,TRBV5-1,.,CASSYSRGTGGSEKLFF,TGCGCCAGCAGCTATTCCAGAGGGACAGGTGGAAGTGAAAAACTGTTTTTT
TRBJ2-1,TRBD2,TRBV5-1,.,CASSLDPAGEYNEQFF,TGCGCCAGCAGCTTGGATCCAGCGGGAGAGTACAATGAGCAGTTCTTC
TRBJ1-1,.,TRBV5-4,.,CASGLAGAMNTEAFF,TGTGCCAGCGGCTTGGCCGGTGCCATGAACACTGAAGCTTTCTTT
TRBJ2-1,.,TRBV2,.,CASEGLEDNEQFF,TGTGCCAGCGAGGGACTGGAGGACAATGAGCAGTTCTTC
TRBJ2-1,TRBD2,TRBV5-1,.,CASSPSGGSYSYNEQFF,TGCGCCAGCAGCCCTAGCGGGGGGTCCTACTCCTACAATGAGCAGTTCTTC
TRBJ2-7,TRBD1,TRBV11-2,few,CASSLSGQVYYEQYF,TGTGCCAGCAGCCTTTCAGGACAGGTCTACTACGAGCAGTACTTC
TRBJ1-2,.,TRBV7-9,.,CASSPRTYGYTF,TGTGCCAGCAGCCCCAGGACCTATGGCTACACCTTC
TRBJ1-2,.,TRBV10-3,.,CAISEDGAPYYGYTF,TGTGCCATCAGTGAGGATGGGGCGCCTTACTATGGCTACACCTTC
TRBJ1-5,.,TRBV6-5,.,CASSYSPGYQPQHF,TGTGCCAGCAGTTACTCTCCCGGCTATCAGCCCCAGCATTTT
TRBJ1-2,.,TRBV5-1,.,CASSLANYGYTF,TGCGCCAGCAGCTTAGCAAACTATGGCTACACCTTC
TRBJ2-3,.,TRBV9,.,CASSVAGVNTDTQYF,TGTGCCAGCAGCGTAGCCGGGGTAAACACAGATACGCAGTATTTT
TRBJ2-7,.,TRBV10-1,.,CASSESGRGWEQYF,TGCGCCAGCAGTGAGTCAGGCAGGGGCTGGGAGCAGTACTTC
TRBJ1-2,.,TRBV28,.,CASWGAGYTF,TGTGCCAGTTGGGGGGCTGGCTACACCTTC
TRBJ2-7,.,TRBV27,.,CASSLVASRSYEQYF,TGTGCCAGCAGTTTAGTGGCGTCGAGGTCCTACGAGCAGTACTTC
TRBJ1-6,.,TRBV9,.,CASSVTPDTTYNSPLHF,TGTGCCAGCAGCGTAACCCCGGACACAACCTATAATTCACCCCTCCACTTT